The following is a T cell receptor (beta chain) sequence with its context. Antigen unknown. TCRdb reanalysed the reads using MiXCR and keeps one entry per CDR3 protein. Altogether hundreds of thousands of distinct CDR3 sequences are present, 35% to 45% being singletons, with the ten largest covering around 3%. The data were taken from a study of T cell repertoires in cytomegalovirus infection. Across the whole study: Public TCR beta signatures indicated both CMV infection and matching HLA type. Overall study results and limits: HLA-C-restricted CMV clonotypes gave the most frequent clonotype in two of eight donors.

This CDR3 is built from 15 residues. Germline CDR1 is SGHTA and CDR2 is FQGNSA. Germline trimming cut 5 bases from V and 5 bases from J; bases unmatched to any gene: 7. The chain carries TRBV7-2 and TRBJ2-1, with TRBD1 matching over 9 bases. The sequence was obtained from a human donor in good health (CMV status not recorded). Some clones in this sample may be carry-over from other donors' samples. The material sequenced was PBMCs. The CDR3 nucleotides read TGTGCCAGCAGCCCCCGCGGACAGGGGCACAATGAGCAGTTCTTC. Protein sequence: CASSPRGQGHNEQFF.